Presented here are 31 T cell receptor beta chains from one specimen sequenced in a study of T cell clusters in autoimmune cytopenias. Each sample's input was 200 to 300 ng genomic DNA, some 38,000 genome equivalents. Multiplex touch-down PCR amplified TRB using TRB-A and TRB-B pools in one tube. After re-calling the multiplex PCR reads, TCRdb lists one entry per CDR3 protein, DNA absent. Its clone listing holds 7,000 to 8,000 distinct CDR3 sequences. Sample: peripheral blood. The receptor source for this set is a human donor with an autoimmune cytopenia or autoimmune hepatitis (not recorded which).

This chain links TRBV7-9 with TRBJ2-7; TCRdb names TRBD1, which stays unverified in the absence of DNA. CDR1 SEHNR and CDR2 FQNEAQ come from the germline V gene (reference sequence). CDR3 length: 12 residues. The CDR3 spells CASNPRGQSQYF.

According to its frequency, this clonotype is medium-sized. The genes are TRBV7-9 and TRBJ1-2. The CDR3 is made up of 14 amino acids. The germline V gene has CDR1 SEHNR and CDR2 FQNEAQ (reference sequence). This CDR3 reads CASSLGGSNYGYTF.

This clonotype is medium-sized by frequency. The V gene is TRBV7-9, the J gene TRBJ1-1. The CDR3 sequence is 15 residues long. CDR1 is SEHNR, CDR2 FQNEAQ, per germline (reference sequence). CDR3 region: CASSSQSLPNTEAFF.

The rearrangement joins TRBV27 to TRBJ2-1; the TCRdb call, TRBD1, lacks DNA for checking. The CDR3 loop spans 16 amino acids. Looked up from germline, CDR1 is MNHEY and CDR2 is SMNVEV (reference sequence). CDR3 region: CASSLFRGDAYNEQFF.

The rearrangement links TRBV18 to TRBJ2-1; there is no DNA to check the TCRdb D call of TRBD1. CDR1 and CDR2 (germline): KGHSH, LQKENI. CDR3 length equals 14 residues. CDR3 amino acids: CASSPKGQAAEQFF.

This clonotype is classed as medium-sized (0.01 to 0.1%) by frequency. This chain uses TRBV7-3 with TRBJ1-5. The CDR3 has 13 residues. Per the germline V gene, CDR1 is SGHTA and CDR2 is FQGTGA. CDR3 sequence: CASSLSSNQPQHF.

This clonotype is classed as medium-sized (0.01 to 0.1%) by frequency. CDR3 loop: CASSYSGQGVDNSPLHF. The rearrangement uses TRBV6-6 and TRBJ1-6; TCRdb's D call, TRBD1, is unchecked because there is no DNA. This CDR3 has 17 amino acids. The germline CDR1 and CDR2 sequences are MNHNY and SVGAGI (reference sequence).

The rearrangement uses TRBV30 and TRBJ2-1. Germline V lookup: CDR1 GTSNPN, CDR2 SVGIG (reference sequence). CDR3 length: 12 residues. The CDR3 is CAWSGSYNEQFF.

The V and J genes are TRBV7-9 and TRBJ1-1; the TCRdb call, TRBD1, lacks DNA for checking. Germline assignment: CDR1 SEHNR and CDR2 FQNEAQ (reference sequence). CDR3 size: 17 residues. The CDR3 is CASSLSHLLRGNTEAFF.

This clonotype is labeled medium-sized (0.01 to 0.1%) based on frequency. The V and J genes are TRBV12-3 or TRBV12-4 and TRBJ2-6; TCRdb gives TRBD1 as the D gene, but with no DNA this cannot be confirmed. The CDR3 is 17 residues long. The CDR3 is CASSPGTGGSGANVLTF.

V gene TRBV11-2 combines with J gene TRBJ2-3; lacking DNA, the TRBD2 call made by TCRdb goes unchecked. The CDR3 extends over 18 amino acids. Germline-derived CDR1 and CDR2 are SGHAT and FQNNGV. CDR3 sequence reads: CASSSRLAGGPFAYTQYF.

This clonotype is identified as medium-sized (0.01 to 0.1%) from frequency. The chain carries TRBV28 and TRBJ2-7; the TCRdb D gene call, TRBD1, has no DNA to confirm it. The CDR3 runs to 15 residues. Per germline, CDR1 MDHEN and CDR2 SYDVKM. The CDR3 spells CASSSPAGGRDEQYF.

The CDR3 loop is CASSFQSAGANVLTF. The chain joins TRBV28 to TRBJ2-6. CDR3 length equals 15 residues. The germline CDR1 and CDR2 sequences are MDHEN and SYDVKM.

The chain links TRBV28 to TRBJ2-5; TCRdb picks TRBD1, but there is no DNA to check that call. CDR3 length equals 15 residues. Germline CDR1 reads MDHEN; CDR2 reads SYDVKM. This CDR3 is CASSLPGTVRGSQYF.

This clonotype registers medium-sized by frequency. The chain employs TRBV20-1 and TRBJ2-7; TCRdb returns TRBD2, unconfirmable since there is no DNA. The CDR3 runs 14 residues. Germline CDR1 is DFQATT and CDR2 is SNEGSKA (reference sequence). CDR3: CSAPLAGASYEQYF.

The chain is built from TRBV19 and TRBJ2-1; TCRdb names TRBD1, which stays unverified in the absence of DNA. This CDR3 contains 15 residues. Germline V CDR1 and CDR2: LNHDA, SQIVND (reference sequence). The CDR3 spells CASSLGTGPHNEQFF. The full variable domain, completed using reference TRBV19 and TRBJ2-1, is DGGITQSPKYLFRKEGQNVTLSCEQNLNHDAMYWYRQDPGQGLRLIYYSQIVNDFQKGDIAEGYSVSREKKESFPLTVTSAQKNPTAFYLCASSLGTGPHNEQFFGPGTRLTVL.

The rearrangement joins TRBV20-1 to TRBJ1-6; the TCRdb D gene call, TRBD1, has no DNA to confirm it. Germline V lookup: CDR1 DFQATT, CDR2 SNEGSKA (reference sequence). The CDR3 has 14 amino acids. This chain's CDR3 is CSARDRYPGSPLHF.

This clonotype is classed as medium-sized by frequency. The J gene is TRBJ2-7, the V gene TRBV29-1. Germline-derived CDR1 and CDR2 are SQVTM and ANQGSEA. The CDR3 length is 18 residues. CDR3: CSVDRPIGVLLFNYEQYF.

This clonotype counts as large by frequency. The chain carries TRBV29-1 and TRBJ1-3; TCRdb's D call, TRBD1, is unchecked because there is no DNA. CDR3 length: 12 residues. Per germline, CDR1 SQVTM and CDR2 ANQGSEA. CDR3 loop: CSVGQGGNTIYF.

This clonotype is classed as medium-sized by frequency. The J gene is TRBJ1-5, the V gene TRBV12-3 or TRBV12-4; the D gene TCRdb calls, TRBD1, cannot be checked with no DNA. The CDR3 extends over 15 amino acids. CDR3 sequence reads: CASSLTGQTNQPQHF.

The chain uses TRBV6-2 or TRBV6-3 and TRBJ2-7; the D call from TCRdb, TRBD2, cannot be confirmed without DNA. Germline values: CDR1 MNHEY, CDR2 SVGEGT. The CDR3 length is 15 residues. Here the CDR3 reads CASSYLGLMIYEQYF.

By frequency, this clonotype registers medium-sized. The V call is TRBV27, the J call TRBJ2-7. Germline CDR1 and CDR2: MNHEY and SMNVEV (reference sequence). The CDR3 extends over 14 amino acids. CDR3 residues: CASSLTGYPYEQYF.

This clonotype shows up as medium-sized by frequency. This chain connects TRBV29-1 to TRBJ1-1. This CDR3 has 14 amino acids. Germline lookup yields CDR1 SQVTM and CDR2 ANQGSEA. The CDR3 sequence: CSVTLGGEGTEAFF.

This chain connects TRBV6-5 to TRBJ2-3; TCRdb selects TRBD2, and the lack of DNA leaves this call unchecked. In germline, CDR1 is MNHEY, CDR2 SVGAGI. The CDR3 has 16 residues. This CDR3 reads CASSYSSGGRVDTQYF.

The chain is built from TRBV12-5 and TRBJ2-3; the TCRdb call, TRBD1, lacks DNA for checking. CDR3 length: 14 residues. Per the germline V gene, CDR1 is LGHNT and CDR2 is FRNRAP. The CDR3 loop is CASGPGPLGDTQYF.

The chain couples TRBV28 to TRBJ1-5. This CDR3 has 14 residues. Germline values: CDR1 MDHEN, CDR2 SYDVKM. The CDR3 here is CASSTPKGNQPQHF.

The chain employs TRBV4-3 and TRBJ1-1. CDR3 length: 15 residues. Per germline, CDR1 LGHNA and CDR2 YSLEER. The CDR3 reads CASSQDRVGYTEAFF.

According to its frequency, this clonotype is medium-sized (0.01 to 0.1%). The gene calls are TRBV30 and TRBJ1-5; TCRdb gives TRBD1 as the D gene, but with no DNA this cannot be confirmed. The germline gives CDR1 GTSNPN, CDR2 SVGIG (reference sequence). The CDR3 totals 15 residues. The CDR3 here is CAWSVRSGDSQPQHF.

V and J are TRBV11-2 and TRBJ2-7; TCRdb proposes TRBD1, but this gene call is untestable without DNA. The CDR3 length is 17 residues. Per the germline V gene, CDR1 is SGHAT and CDR2 is FQNNGV. The CDR3 spells CASSSGGGGTGRYEQYF.

V is TRBV10-3 and J is TRBJ1-1; TCRdb returns TRBD1, unconfirmable since there is no DNA. The CDR3 is 15 amino acids. Germline V gene data show CDR1 as ENHRY and CDR2 as SYGVKD. The CDR3 is CAISDLTGVFTEAFF.

Considering frequency, this clonotype is medium-sized. This sequence joins TRBV7-2 and TRBJ2-5; TCRdb outputs TRBD1, but without DNA this stays unchecked. Germline CDR1 SGHTA, CDR2 FQGNSA. This CDR3 region has 15 residues. This chain's CDR3 is CASSLGQGVKETQYF.